Following are 10 T cell receptor beta chains from one sample sequenced in a study of identical twins. TCRdb redid the calling of the 5' RACE reads with MiXCR, one entry per CDR3 protein. The sample includes about 470,000 distinct CDR3 sequences, 20% to 25% of them seen just once. The sample also formed part of further work on T cells expressing NK-cell markers.

The sequenced material came from CD4+ T cells sorted from blood. These TCRs come from a woman between 18 and 29 years old in good health.

This clonotype was observed a few times. This sequence joins TRBV6-1 and TRBJ1-1; unclear D gene. V gave up 8 bases and J gave up 0 bases, with 16 bases separating them. CDR3 size: 15 residues. In germline, CDR1 is MNHNS, CDR2 SASEGT. The CDR3 DNA reads as TGTGCCAGCGGCCAAAGGCGCCGAATGAACACTGAAGCTTTCTTT. It codes for CASGQRRRMNTEAFF.

The chain joins TRBV10-3 to TRBJ2-1; tentative D call: TRBD2 (5 bases). The V gene's germline CDR1 is ENHRY and CDR2 SYGVKD. There are 15 residues in the CDR3. Trimming shortened V by 5 bases and J by 6 bases, and 17 bases separated the two germline ends. The CDR3 region is CAISPYGIVSNEQFF. The CDR3 nucleotides are TGTGCCATCAGTCCCTACGGGATAGTCTCCAATGAGCAGTTCTTC.

V usage is TRBV12-3 or TRBV12-4 and J usage is TRBJ2-6; D might be TRBD1 or TRBD2, each matching 6 bases. Trimming cost V 7 bases and J 1 base, with 14 bases left between them. The CDR3 length is 16 residues. The CDR3 nucleotides read TGTGCCAGCACCTTGCCGGGGGCTTCTGGGGCCAACGTCCTGACTTTC. Encoded protein: CASTLPGASGANVLTF.

This clonotype was observed a handful of times. The rearrangement joins TRBV6-1 to TRBJ2-3; 7 bases map to TRBD2. The CDR3 extends over 16 amino acids. Germline loops: CDR1 MNHNS, CDR2 SASEGT. V dropped 5 bases and J dropped 3; count of bases not matched to a gene: 11. The CDR3 sequence is CASSPLSGAGTDTQYF. In DNA, the CDR3 is TGTGCCAGCAGTCCCCTTAGTGGAGCGGGGACAGATACGCAGTATTTT.

This clonotype was found a few times. The chain joins TRBV12-3 or TRBV12-4 to TRBJ1-2; D might be TRBD1 (5 bases). This CDR3 spans 15 amino acids. V lost 4 bases to trimming and J lost 3 bases, with 15 bases between them. CDR3 loop: CASSSPPRGDYGYTF. The CDR3 coding sequence is TGTGCCAGCAGTTCTCCCCCCCGGGGCGACTATGGCTACACCTTC.

This clonotype turned up a few times. This sequence joins TRBV20-1 and TRBJ1-6; D is undetermined. Germline V gene data show CDR1 as DFQATT and CDR2 as SNEGSKA (reference sequence). CDR3 length equals 12 residues. V lost 2 bases, J lost 8 bases, and 7 bases lay in between. CDR3 bases: TGCAGTGCTAGACTGGATGATTCACCCCTCCACTTT. This gives the protein CSARLDDSPLHF.

This clonotype was picked up a small number of times. The chain recombines TRBV12-3 or TRBV12-4 with TRBJ2-7, with D possibly being TRBD1 (6 bases). Deletions cut 3 bases from V and 3 bases from J, with 9 bases between. This CDR3 has 13 amino acids. The CDR3 spells CASSFIQGYEQYF. The CDR3 DNA reads as TGTGCCAGCAGTTTTATACAGGGCTACGAGCAGTACTTC.

This clonotype has only a few counts. The rearrangement uses TRBV6-1 and TRBJ2-7; D perhaps matches TRBD1 (5 bases). Trimming left V 8 bases short and J 4 bases short, with 18 bases between. The CDR3 is 14 amino acids. Germline V lookup: CDR1 MNHNS, CDR2 SASEGT. In nucleotides, the CDR3 is TGTGCCAGCGGGGCACAGTGGATGGGTTACGAGCAGTACTTC. This sequence encodes CASGAQWMGYEQYF.

This sequence joins TRBV9 and TRBJ1-2, with unresolved D. The CDR3 loop spans 16 amino acids. Germline assignment: CDR1 SGDLS and CDR2 YYNGEE. Trimming cost V 0 bases and J 2 bases, with 14 bases left between them. CDR3 coding DNA: TGTGCCAGCAGCGTAGGGCCCCTGATCAGGAACTATGGCTACACCTTC. As protein: CASSVGPLIRNYGYTF.

As regards this clonotype: Relative to the germline gene, one junction end is altered; a read error may explain this. The chain combines TRBV25-1 with TRBJ2-7, with 8 bases aligning to TRBD2. CDR1 MGHDK and CDR2 SYGVNS come from the germline V gene. CDR3 length equals 14 residues. This CDR3 is CASSESGRSYKQYF. CDR3 DNA sequence: TGTGCCAGCAGTGAAAGCGGGAGATCCTACAAGCAGTACTTC.